A selection of T cell receptor beta chains follows, all from one sample in a study of beta chain features in type 1 diabetes. Assay: immunoSEQ multiplex PCR; the TCRdb copy retains only in-frame clones and omits some. This table holds more than 350,000 clones, around 10% found once. Source material: naive CD4+ T cells from blood. The source is a young woman in good health. The CDR3 runs from the conserved cysteine through the conserved F or W. D genes are given only for firm matches. The size of a clone is reported for some rows only, either as once, few or many, or as a class for expanded clones.

V,size,D,J,CDR3,DNA
TRBV27,.,.,TRBJ2-3,CASSLSWPDTQYF,TGTGCCAGCAGTTTATCGTGGCCGGATACGCAGTATTTT
TRBV7-2,.,TRBD2,TRBJ2-3,CASSLGLAGNTDTQYF,TGTGCCAGCAGCTTAGGACTAGCGGGGAACACAGATACGCAGTATTTT
TRBV9,few,.,TRBJ2-2,CASSSRRAQMRELFF,TGTGCCAGCAGCTCGAGGCGAGCCCAGATGAGGGAGCTGTTTTTT
TRBV7-3,.,TRBD1,TRBJ2-3,CASSLQGAGDTQYF,TGTGCCAGCAGCTTACAGGGGGCGGGAGATACGCAGTATTTT
TRBV7-2,few,.,TRBJ2-2,CASSLDSQVVGELFF,TGTGCCAGCAGCCTCGACTCCCAAGTCGTCGGGGAGCTGTTTTTT
TRBV9,few,TRBD2,TRBJ2-1,CASSVTSAGAHEQFF,TGTGCCAGCAGCGTTACTAGCGCTGGGGCCCATGAGCAGTTCTTC
TRBV4-3,few,TRBD1,TRBJ2-5,CASSQTDRVQETQYF,TGCGCCAGCAGCCAAACAGACAGGGTCCAAGAGACCCAGTACTTC
TRBV5-1,few,.,TRBJ2-1,CASSLTAGVNEQFF,TGCGCCAGCAGCTTGACAGCAGGGGTCAATGAGCAGTTCTTC
TRBV7-6,.,.,TRBJ2-3,CASSFLATDTQYF,TGTGCCAGCAGCTTTCTAGCGACAGATACGCAGTATTTT
TRBV27,.,TRBD2,TRBJ2-3,CASSLSGLANTDTQYF,TGTGCCAGCAGTCTATCCGGACTAGCTAATACAGATACGCAGTATTTT
TRBV5-1,.,.,TRBJ1-1,CASSRDGNTEAFF,TGCGCCAGCAGCCGGGACGGGAACACTGAAGCTTTCTTT
TRBV4-1,.,.,TRBJ2-5,CASGLGLQETQYF,TGCGCCAGCGGGTTGGGGCTACAAGAGACCCAGTACTTC
TRBV6-6,.,.,TRBJ1-5,CASSPPMGDNQPQHF,TGTGCCAGCAGTCCCCCCATGGGGGACAATCAGCCCCAGCATTTT
TRBV7-2,.,.,TRBJ2-2,CASSPTEGLWSGELFF,TGTGCCAGCAGCCCGACTGAGGGGCTTTGGTCCGGGGAGCTGTTTTTT
TRBV19,.,.,TRBJ2-2,CASSMRQFTGELFF,TGTGCCAGTAGTATGAGACAGTTCACCGGGGAGCTGTTTTTT
TRBV7-2,few,TRBD2,TRBJ2-7,CASSTTSGRSYEQYF,TGTGCCAGCAGTACGACTAGCGGGAGGTCCTACGAGCAGTACTTC
TRBV10-3,few,.,TRBJ1-2,CAISEGGSGYTF,TGTGCCATCAGTGAGGGTGGATCTGGCTACACCTTC
TRBV4-1,.,.,TRBJ2-1,CASSRSDYYNEQFF,TGCGCCAGCAGCCGCAGCGATTACTACAATGAGCAGTTCTTC
TRBV4-1,.,.,TRBJ1-2,CASSQDRPWRTVDGYTF,TGCGCCAGCAGCCAAGATCGTCCCTGGCGGACCGTTGATGGCTACACCTTC
TRBV9,.,.,TRBJ2-1,CASSVVPATNEQFF,TGTGCCAGCAGCGTAGTTCCAGCTACCAATGAGCAGTTCTTC
TRBV21-1,few,.,TRBJ2-3,CANYPGSTDTQYF,TGTGCCAACTATCCCGGGAGCACAGATACGCAGTATTTT
TRBV29-1,.,.,TRBJ2-5,CSATQYQETQYF,TGCAGCGCTACTCAGTACCAAGAGACCCAGTACTTC
TRBV5-5,few,.,TRBJ2-1,CASSQEGRGRNEQFF,TGCGCCAGCAGCCAAGAGGGAAGAGGTCGGAATGAGCAGTTCTTC
TRBV9,.,TRBD2,TRBJ2-3,CASSVRTSPADTQYF,TGTGCCAGCAGCGTTCGGACTAGCCCAGCAGATACGCAGTATTTT
TRBV11-2,few,TRBD1,TRBJ2-6,CASSSEGQGGLSGANVLTF,TGTGCCAGCAGCTCCGAAGGACAGGGAGGACTCTCTGGGGCCAACGTCCTGACTTTC
TRBV9,few,.,TRBJ1-5,CASSVGTYNQPQHF,TGTGCCAGCAGCGTAGGGACTTACAATCAGCCCCAGCATTTT
TRBV7-2,few,.,TRBJ2-1,CASRGGVYNEQFF,TGTGCCAGCAGGGGAGGAGTATACAATGAGCAGTTCTTC
TRBV4-3,few,.,TRBJ1-2,CASSPGTFVGYTF,TGCGCCAGCAGTCCCGGGACATTCGTCGGCTACACCTTC
TRBV4-1,.,.,TRBJ1-6,CASSQDTAEWGSPLHF,TGCGCCAGCAGCCAAGATACAGCGGAATGGGGTTCACCCCTCCACTTT
TRBV7-2,few,TRBD1,TRBJ1-6,CASTATGTGGTPLHF,TGTGCCAGCACCGCGACGGGGACAGGGGGTACACCCCTCCACTTT
TRBV9,.,TRBD1,TRBJ2-5,CASSVPSCMCRGRRSETQYF,TGTGCCAGCAGCGTACCAAGTTGCATGTGTAGGGGGCGTCGGTCAGAGACCCAGTACTTC
TRBV7-8,few,.,TRBJ2-5,CASSFSRLRQGGGKETQYF,TGTGCCAGCAGCTTCAGCCGCTTAAGACAGGGCGGGGGCAAAGAGACCCAGTACTTC
TRBV5-1,few,.,TRBJ1-1,CASSLDRTRTEAFF,TGCGCCAGCAGCTTGGACCGAACAAGGACTGAAGCTTTCTTT
TRBV7-8,.,.,TRBJ2-7,CASSGRRASSYEQYF,TGTGCCAGCAGCGGCAGGAGGGCTAGCTCCTACGAGCAGTACTTC
TRBV9,few,.,TRBJ2-3,CASSITGTSTDTQYF,TGTGCCAGCAGCATAACGGGGACAAGCACAGATACGCAGTATTTT
TRBV7-2,few,.,TRBJ2-1,CASSFQGPSPNEQFF,TGTGCCAGCAGCTTCCAGGGTCCTAGCCCCAATGAGCAGTTCTTC
TRBV15,.,TRBD2,TRBJ2-7,CATSKTGTTRYEQYF,TGTGCCACCAGCAAAACCGGGACTACACGGTACGAGCAGTACTTC
TRBV5-1,.,.,TRBJ2-5,CASSLDWETQYF,TGCGCCAGCAGCTTGGATTGGGAGACCCAGTACTTC
TRBV7-2,few,TRBD2,TRBJ2-5,CASSFSRGGLETQYF,TGTGCCAGCAGCTTCTCGCGGGGGGGCTTGGAGACCCAGTACTTC
TRBV29-1,few,.,TRBJ2-3,CSVEGGGTDTQYF,TGCAGCGTTGAAGGGGGGGGCACAGATACGCAGTATTTT
TRBV11-2,.,.,TRBJ1-2,CASSLIPDANYGYTF,TGTGCCAGCAGCTTAATCCCCGATGCTAACTATGGCTACACCTTC
TRBV25-1,.,TRBD2,TRBJ2-5,CASSSTSGYQETQYF,TGTGCCAGCAGCTCGACTAGCGGGTACCAAGAGACCCAGTACTTC
TRBV30,few,TRBD1,TRBJ1-2,CAWSTRSEGAYTF,TGTGCCTGGAGCACAAGGTCGGAGGGGGCGTATACCTTC
TRBV14,few,TRBD1,TRBJ1-2,CASSHRRGPNYGYTF,TGTGCCAGCAGCCACCGCAGGGGGCCCAACTATGGCTACACCTTC
TRBV7-2,.,.,TRBJ1-5,CASSLVTTRFGNQPQHF,TGTGCCAGCAGCTTAGTGACAACAAGGTTTGGCAATCAGCCCCAGCATTTT
TRBV2,few,.,TRBJ2-3,CASIEQGNTQYF,TGTGCCAGCATCGAACAGGGAAATACGCAGTATTTT
TRBV27,few,TRBD1,TRBJ2-1,CASSSPGGNEQFF,TGTGCCAGCAGTTCTCCAGGGGGCAATGAGCAGTTCTTC
TRBV7-6,.,.,TRBJ1-4,CASSLARMQGNEKLFF,TGTGCCAGCAGCTTAGCGCGGATGCAGGGGAATGAAAAACTGTTTTTT
TRBV6-5,few,TRBD1,TRBJ2-7,CASSSDRSQMEQYF,TGTGCCAGCAGTTCGGACAGGAGTCAAATGGAGCAGTACTTC
TRBV7-2,few,TRBD2,TRBJ2-7,CASSLGPPASGTYEQYF,TGTGCCAGCAGCTTAGGGCCCCCAGCTAGCGGGACCTACGAGCAGTACTTC
TRBV15,few,TRBD1,TRBJ2-3,CATSLDRGRSDTQYF,TGTGCCACCAGTCTGGACAGGGGGCGATCAGATACGCAGTATTTT
TRBV7-9,.,TRBD2,TRBJ2-5,CASSLTSGRETQYF,TGTGCCAGCAGCTTGACTAGCGGGAGAGAGACCCAGTACTTC
TRBV14,.,.,TRBJ2-2,CASSQSRTGELFF,TGTGCCAGCAGCCAGTCGAGGACCGGGGAGCTGTTTTTT
TRBV9,few,.,TRBJ1-5,CASSVAQGGGPQHF,TGTGCCAGCAGCGTGGCGCAGGGAGGAGGGCCCCAGCATTTT
TRBV5-4,.,.,TRBJ1-1,CASSPVPELSAEAFF,TGTGCCAGCAGCCCCGTCCCAGAGTTAAGCGCTGAAGCTTTCTTT